In this sample, the clone carrying this T cell receptor beta chain turned up a few times. From germline, CDR1 is SEHNR and CDR2 FQNEAQ (reference sequence). The CDR3 spans 15 residues. The V gene end was trimmed by 1 base and the J gene end by 5 bases; junction bases not matched to a gene: 4. Primers for the PCR totalled 60 Vbeta and 13 Jbeta. Assay: immunoSEQ multiplex PCR; the TCRdb copy retains only in-frame clones and omits some. The sample shows 200,000 to 250,000 clones, about 72% of them seen only once. This record belongs to a study of cytomegalovirus exposure and HLA in healthy donors. The TCR was taken from a male donor in good health and CMV-seronegative. Sequencing was done on a sample of PBMCs. The chain has TRBV7-9 and TRBJ2-7; 11 nucleotides match TRBD2. CDR3 amino acids: CASSLGLAGTHEQYF. The CDR3 DNA reads TGTGCCAGCAGCTTAGGACTAGCGGGAACCCACGAGCAGTACTTC.